Listed here are 21 T cell receptor beta chains from one sample, sequenced in a study of metastatic and nonmetastatic thyroid tumors. Until they underwent thyroid surgery, no patient had received any treatment. TCRdb re-called the PCR reads with MiXCR. Of 30,000 to 35,000 clones listed, almost 30% are singletons. Source material: blood. These receptors were collected from a female donor with papillary thyroid cancer or a benign thyroid nodule (not recorded which). Some clones in this sample may be carry-over from other donors' samples.

This clone showed up just once. This chain links TRBV20-1 with TRBJ2-3, with a weak D call TRBD2 (6 bases). Germline V gives CDR1 DFQATT, CDR2 SNEGSKA (reference sequence). Trimming stripped 4 bases from V and 1 base from J, with 15 bases between. The CDR3 extends over 15 amino acids. The DNA for the CDR3 is TGCAGTGCTATTTTCGGCGGGGAGGGCACAGATACGCAGTATTTT. It is translated as CSAIFGGEGTDTQYF.

This clone appeared a few times. V and J are TRBV28 and TRBJ1-1; D call uncertain. The V gene's germline CDR1 is MDHEN and CDR2 SYDVKM. The ends were cut back, 3 bases at V and 3 bases at J, with 2 bases in the middle. This CDR3 comprises 11 residues. In DNA, the CDR3 is TGTGCCAGCAGTTTCTACACTGAAGCTTTCTTT. It encodes CASSFYTEAFF. Full variable domain (remainder filled in from reference TRBV28 and TRBJ1-1): DVKVTQSSRYLVKRTGEKVFLECVQDMDHENMFWYRQDPGLGLRLIYFSYDVKMKEKGDIPEGYSVSREKKERFSLILESASTNQTSMYLCASSFYTEAFFGQGTRLTVV.

This clone was recorded a few times. The V gene is TRBV19, the J gene TRBJ2-7; D is undetermined. The V gene's germline CDR1 is LNHDA and CDR2 SQIVND (reference sequence). The CDR3 covers 13 residues. V dropped 4 bases and J dropped 6 bases, with 13 bases sitting between them. The CDR3 loop is CASSTVLGLEQYF. CDR3 bases: TGTGCCAGTAGTACAGTGTTGGGCCTCGAGCAGTACTTC.

This chain joins TRBV20-1 and TRBJ1-1; D uncertain. Trimming took 0 bases from V and 1 from J, leaving 3 bases between them. The CDR3 length is 12 residues. Germline V gene lookup returns CDR1 DFQATT and CDR2 SNEGSKA (reference sequence). This chain's CDR3 is CSARDGNTEAFF. CDR3 in DNA: TGCAGTGCTAGAGACGGGAACACTGAAGCTTTCTTT.

This clone occurred a few times. This chain connects TRBV6-1 to TRBJ2-1; 9 bases map to TRBD1. Germline values: CDR1 MNHNS, CDR2 SASEGT. V trimming: 1 base; J trimming: 7 bases; junction bases outside the gene matches: 8. This CDR3 is 16 amino acids long. The CDR3 protein is CASSEVSGQGRNEQFF. The CDR3 nucleotides read TGTGCCAGCAGTGAAGTTTCGGGACAGGGAAGAAATGAGCAGTTCTTC.

This rearrangement joins TRBV4-1 to TRBJ2-1; tentative D call: TRBD2 (7 bases). Germline-derived CDR1 and CDR2 are MGHRA and YSYEKL. CDR3 length equals 17 residues. The V end was cut by 5 bases, the J end by 9 bases, with 26 bases between. CDR3 nucleotide sequence: TGCGCCAGCAGCTCCCAAGCTACGGAGGGGGGAGGGGGTGAGCAGTTCTTC. Translating gives CASSSQATEGGGGEQFF.

The sample holds a few counts of this clone. Germline and junction disagree at one end, which may indicate a read error. The chain employs TRBV7-8 and TRBJ2-2, with a tentative D call TRBD2 (6 bases). Germline V CDR1 and CDR2: SGHVS, FQNEAQ. CDR3 size: 14 residues. The CDR3: CASSIGTHTGELSF. The DNA of the CDR3 is TGTGCCAGCAGCATCGGGACTCATACCGGGGAGCTGTCCTTT.

This clone is medium-sized (0.01 to 0.1%) in the sample. This chain links TRBV5-1 with TRBJ1-2, with D perhaps matching TRBD1 (6 bases). Per the germline V gene, CDR1 is SGHRS and CDR2 is YFSETQ. There are 14 residues in the CDR3. V was cut by 4 bases and J by 7 bases, with 17 bases left in between. This CDR3 reads CASSPPTGLGGYTF. CDR3 coding DNA: TGCGCCAGCAGCCCGCCCACAGGGCTCGGTGGCTACACCTTC.

This chain uses TRBV12-3 or TRBV12-4 with TRBJ1-2; 7 bases are a match to TRBD1. The CDR3 contains 16 residues. The V segment lost 6 bases and the J segment 4 bases; nucleotides outside the gene matches: 14. As DNA, the CDR3 is TGTGCCAGCAGCCGAGTACCGGGACAGACCTCCTATGGCTACACCTTC. It translates to CASSRVPGQTSYGYTF.

Sample share makes this clone medium-sized. V and J are TRBV5-1 and TRBJ1-2, with D perhaps matching TRBD1 (5 bases). Trimming removed 0 bases at V and 4 bases at J, with 16 bases between. The CDR3 runs to 16 residues. From germline, CDR1 is SGHRS and CDR2 YFSETQ. This CDR3 reads CASSLALGTFVYGYTF. The CDR3 bases are TGCGCCAGCAGCTTGGCCCTCGGGACTTTCGTCTATGGCTACACCTTC.

This clone was picked up a small number of times. This chain links TRBV13 with TRBJ1-6, with D maybe TRBD1 (5 bases). Trimming pared 2 bases from V and 10 bases from J, leaving 15 bases between. The CDR3 is made up of 15 amino acids. CDR1 is PRHDT, CDR2 FYEKMQ, per germline (reference sequence). CDR3 sequence reads: CASSLRGVGGSPLHF. The CDR3 DNA reads as TGTGCCAGCAGCTTAAGGGGAGTCGGGGGATCACCCCTCCACTTT.

The chain uses TRBV6-1 and TRBJ2-7, with TRBD1 matching 9 bases. The ends lost 6 bases at V and 1 base at J; junction bases unmatched: 7. The V gene's germline CDR1 is MNHNS and CDR2 SASEGT. There are 15 residues in the CDR3. The CDR3 loop is CASRVWGTGSYEQYF. The CDR3 bases are TGTGCCAGCAGGGTATGGGGGACAGGGTCCTACGAGCAGTACTTC.

The chain links TRBV6-1 to TRBJ1-3; D uncertain. V gave up 6 bases and J gave up 1 base, with 10 bases separating them. The CDR3 extends over 14 amino acids. Per germline, CDR1 MNHNS and CDR2 SASEGT. CDR3 nucleotides: TGTGCCAGCAGCCGTCTTATTTCTGGAAACACCATATATTTT. It codes for CASSRLISGNTIYF.

The J gene is TRBJ2-7, the V gene TRBV5-1; the D gene is possibly TRBD1 (5 bases). The CDR3 has 12 amino acids. Germline lookup yields CDR1 SGHRS and CDR2 YFSETQ. The V end was cut by 3 bases, the J end by 6 bases, with 10 bases between. CDR3 DNA sequence: TGCGCCAGCAGCTCAGCAGGGTTCGAGCAGTACTTC. This gives the protein CASSSAGFEQYF.

This clone was picked up one time. This chain links TRBV4-3 with TRBJ2-1; 9 nucleotides align to TRBD2. Germline CDR1 is LGHNA and CDR2 is YSLEER. The CDR3 is 15 residues long. J was trimmed by 3 bases and V by 0 bases; bases with no gene match: 0. For the CDR3, the DNA is TGCGCCAGCAGCCAAGAAGCGGGAGGCTACAATGAGCAGTTCTTC. It encodes CASSQEAGGYNEQFF.

This chain joins TRBV7-8 and TRBJ1-5; 9 nucleotides align to TRBD1. Germline trimming cut 3 bases from V and 5 bases from J; bases unmatched to any gene: 5. The germline CDR1 and CDR2 sequences are SGHVS and FQNEAQ. This CDR3 contains 15 residues. The CDR3 loop reads CASSLGQGEDQPQHF. For the CDR3, the DNA is TGTGCCAGCAGCTTGGGACAGGGTGAGGATCAGCCCCAGCATTTT.

The V and J genes are TRBV5-5 and TRBJ2-3; D gene uncertain. CDR1 is SGHKS, CDR2 YYEKEE, per germline (reference sequence). The CDR3 covers 15 residues. V lost 0 bases and J lost 2, with 10 bases in between. Here the CDR3 reads CASSLEYGHTDTQYF. The CDR3 DNA reads TGTGCCAGCAGCTTGGAGTACGGTCACACAGATACGCAGTATTTT.

The sample holds one count of this clone. The chain couples TRBV11-1 to TRBJ2-7, with D perhaps matching TRBD1 (5 bases). The CDR3 contains 13 residues. CDR1 and CDR2 from the germline V gene are SGHAT and FQDESV (reference sequence). With 3 bases removed from V and 5 bases from J, the gap between germline ends came to 11 bases. The DNA for the CDR3 is TGTGCCAGCAGCTTGTCAGGGTCCGACGAGCAGTACTTC. Protein sequence: CASSLSGSDEQYF.

This clone was seen a few times. This sequence joins TRBV27 and TRBJ2-1; 14 nucleotides agree with TRBD2. V lost 5 bases, J lost 7 bases, and 7 bases stayed unmatched. Germline CDR1 and CDR2: MNHEY and SMNVEV (reference sequence). This CDR3 comprises 16 residues. Written as DNA, the CDR3 is TGTGCCAGCAGTCCGACCCGGACTAGCGGGAGGAATGAGCAGTTCTTC. Protein sequence: CASSPTRTSGRNEQFF.

The DNA for the CDR3 is TGTGCCAGCAGCCCAACTGTGGCCTACGAGCAGTACTTC. It specifies CASSPTVAYEQYF. V gene TRBV9 combines with J gene TRBJ2-7; D gene ambiguous. Deletions cut 4 bases from V and 2 bases from J, with 10 bases between. This CDR3 region has 13 residues. Looked up from germline, CDR1 is SGDLS and CDR2 is YYNGEE.

CDR3 bases: TGTGCCAGCAGCCAGGGGGGCCGAGTTTCGGTTCGTGTTGAGCAGTTCTTC. It specifies CASSQGGRVSVRVEQFF. V is TRBV3-1 and J is TRBJ2-1; D is tentatively TRBD1 or TRBD2 (6 bases each). The CDR3 runs to 17 residues. Between the trimmed V and J ends, which lost 3 bases and 9 bases, there was a span of 24 bases. Germline CDR1 reads LGHDT; CDR2 reads YNNKEL (reference sequence).